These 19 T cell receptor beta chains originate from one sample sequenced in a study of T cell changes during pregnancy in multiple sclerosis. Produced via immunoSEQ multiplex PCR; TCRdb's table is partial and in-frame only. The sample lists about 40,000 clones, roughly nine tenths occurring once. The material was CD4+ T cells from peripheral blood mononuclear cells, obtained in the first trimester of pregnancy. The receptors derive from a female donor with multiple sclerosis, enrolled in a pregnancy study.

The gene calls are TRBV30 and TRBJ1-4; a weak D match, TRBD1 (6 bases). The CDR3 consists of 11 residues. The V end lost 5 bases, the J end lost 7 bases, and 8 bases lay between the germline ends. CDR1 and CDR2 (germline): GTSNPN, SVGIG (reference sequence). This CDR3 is CAWFRGEKLFF. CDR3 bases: TGTGCCTGGTTCAGGGGTGAAAAACTGTTTTTT.

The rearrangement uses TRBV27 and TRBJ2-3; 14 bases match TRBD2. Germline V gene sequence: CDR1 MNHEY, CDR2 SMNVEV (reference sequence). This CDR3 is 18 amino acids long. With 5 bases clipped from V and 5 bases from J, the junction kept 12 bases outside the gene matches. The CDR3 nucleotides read TGTGCCAGCAGTACCGACACGGGACTAGCGGGAGTGGGAGATACGCAGTATTTT. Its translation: CASSTDTGLAGVGDTQYF.

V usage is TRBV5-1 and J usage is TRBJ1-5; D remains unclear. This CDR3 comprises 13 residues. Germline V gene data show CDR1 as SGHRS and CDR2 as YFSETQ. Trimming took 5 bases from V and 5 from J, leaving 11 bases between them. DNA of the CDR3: TGCGCCAGCAGGGGGTCGGAGGATCAGCCCCAGCATTTT. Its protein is CASRGSEDQPQHF. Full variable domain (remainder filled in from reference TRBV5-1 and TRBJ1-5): KAGVTQTPRYLIKTRGQQVTLSCSPISGHRSVSWYQQTPGQGLQFLFEYFSETQRNKGNFPGRFSGRQFSNSRSEMNVSTLELGDSALYLCASRGSEDQPQHFGDGTRLSIL.

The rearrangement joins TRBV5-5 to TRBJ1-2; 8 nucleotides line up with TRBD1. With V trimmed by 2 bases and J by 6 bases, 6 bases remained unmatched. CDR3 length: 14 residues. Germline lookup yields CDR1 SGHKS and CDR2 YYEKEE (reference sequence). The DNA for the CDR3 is TGTGCCAGCAGCTTATCAGGGGGCGAAAATGGCTACACCTTC. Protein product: CASSLSGGENGYTF.

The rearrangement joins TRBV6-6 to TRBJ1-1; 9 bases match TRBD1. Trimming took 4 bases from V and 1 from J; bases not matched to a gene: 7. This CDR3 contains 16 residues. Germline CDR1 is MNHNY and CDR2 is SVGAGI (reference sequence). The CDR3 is CASSSGPGQGNTEAFF. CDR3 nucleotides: TGTGCCAGCAGTTCCGGTCCGGGACAGGGGAACACTGAAGCTTTCTTT.

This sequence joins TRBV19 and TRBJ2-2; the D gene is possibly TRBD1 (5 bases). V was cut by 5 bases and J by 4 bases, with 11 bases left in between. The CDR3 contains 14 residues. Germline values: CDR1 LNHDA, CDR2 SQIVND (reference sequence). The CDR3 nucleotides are TGTGCCAGTAGTTCCATCGACAGCACCGGGGAGCTGTTTTTT. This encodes CASSSIDSTGELFF.

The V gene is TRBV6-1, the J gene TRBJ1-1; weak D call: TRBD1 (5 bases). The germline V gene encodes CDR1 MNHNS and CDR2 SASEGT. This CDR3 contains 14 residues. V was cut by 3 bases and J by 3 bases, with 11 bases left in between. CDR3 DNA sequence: TGTGCCAGCAGTGACTCTGGAGGGGACACTGAAGCTTTCTTT. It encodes CASSDSGGDTEAFF.

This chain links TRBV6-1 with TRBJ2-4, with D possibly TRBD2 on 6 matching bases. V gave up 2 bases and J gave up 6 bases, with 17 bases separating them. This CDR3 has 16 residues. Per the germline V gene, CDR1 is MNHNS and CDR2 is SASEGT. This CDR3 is CASSESPGALGNIQYF. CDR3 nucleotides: TGTGCCAGCAGTGAATCCCCGGGAGCCTTAGGAAACATTCAGTACTTC.

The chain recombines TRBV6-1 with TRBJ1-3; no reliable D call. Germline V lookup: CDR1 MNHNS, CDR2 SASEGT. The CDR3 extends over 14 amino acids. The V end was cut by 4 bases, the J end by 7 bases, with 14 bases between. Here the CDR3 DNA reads TGTGCCAGCAGTGTTATGGGCGAGGGCAACACCATATATTTT. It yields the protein CASSVMGEGNTIYF.

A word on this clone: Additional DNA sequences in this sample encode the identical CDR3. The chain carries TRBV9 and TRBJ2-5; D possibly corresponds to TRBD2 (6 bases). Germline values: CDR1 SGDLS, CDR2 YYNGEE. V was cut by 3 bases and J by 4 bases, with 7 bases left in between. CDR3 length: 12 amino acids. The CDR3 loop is CASSGRGETQYF. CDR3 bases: TGTGCCAGCAGCGGGAGGGGAGAGACCCAGTACTTC.

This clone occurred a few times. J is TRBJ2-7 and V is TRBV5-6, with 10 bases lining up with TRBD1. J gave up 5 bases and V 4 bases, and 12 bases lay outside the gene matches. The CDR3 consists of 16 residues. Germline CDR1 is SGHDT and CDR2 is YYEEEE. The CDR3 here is CASSLPSGTGVDEQYF. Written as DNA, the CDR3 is TGTGCCAGCAGCCTTCCTTCCGGGACAGGGGTAGACGAGCAGTACTTC.

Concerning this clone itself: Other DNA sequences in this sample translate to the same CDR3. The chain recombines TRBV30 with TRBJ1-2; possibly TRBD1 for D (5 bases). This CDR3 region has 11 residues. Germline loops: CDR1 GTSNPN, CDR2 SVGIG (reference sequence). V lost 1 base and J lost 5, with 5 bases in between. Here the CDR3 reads CAWSAGYGYTF. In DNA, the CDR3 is TGTGCCTGGAGTGCAGGGTATGGCTACACCTTC.

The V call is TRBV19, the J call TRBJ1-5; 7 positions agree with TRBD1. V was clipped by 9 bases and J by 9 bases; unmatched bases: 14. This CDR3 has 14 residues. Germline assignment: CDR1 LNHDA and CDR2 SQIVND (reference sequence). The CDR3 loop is CARPKINRGGPQHF. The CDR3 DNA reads TGTGCCAGGCCAAAGATTAACAGGGGAGGGCCCCAGCATTTT.

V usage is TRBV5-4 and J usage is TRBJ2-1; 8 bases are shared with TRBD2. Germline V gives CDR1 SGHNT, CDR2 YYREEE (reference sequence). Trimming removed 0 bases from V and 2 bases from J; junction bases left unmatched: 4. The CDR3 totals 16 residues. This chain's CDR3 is CASSLDPGGAYNEQFF. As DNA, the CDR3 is TGTGCCAGCAGCTTGGACCCGGGAGGGGCCTACAATGAGCAGTTCTTC.

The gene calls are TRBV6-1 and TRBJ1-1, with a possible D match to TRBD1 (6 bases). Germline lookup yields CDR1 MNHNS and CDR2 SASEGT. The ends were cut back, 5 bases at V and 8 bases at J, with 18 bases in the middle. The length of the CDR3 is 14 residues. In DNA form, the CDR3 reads TGTGCCAGCAGTCCCCGACAGGATCCGCTCGAAGCTTTCTTT. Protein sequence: CASSPRQDPLEAFF.

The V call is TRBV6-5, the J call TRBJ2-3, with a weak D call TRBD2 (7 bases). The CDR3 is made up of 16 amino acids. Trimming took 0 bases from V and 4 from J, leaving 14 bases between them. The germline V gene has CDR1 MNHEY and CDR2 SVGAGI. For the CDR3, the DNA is TGTGCCAGCAGTTACTCCTGGGGGGGCGGAGCAGATACGCAGTATTTT. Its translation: CASSYSWGGGADTQYF.

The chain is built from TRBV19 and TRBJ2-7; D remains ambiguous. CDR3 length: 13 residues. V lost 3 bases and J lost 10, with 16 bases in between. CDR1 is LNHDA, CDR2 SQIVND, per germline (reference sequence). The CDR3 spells CASSMVVQLEQYF. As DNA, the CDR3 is TGTGCCAGTAGTATGGTCGTCCAATTAGAACAGTACTTC.

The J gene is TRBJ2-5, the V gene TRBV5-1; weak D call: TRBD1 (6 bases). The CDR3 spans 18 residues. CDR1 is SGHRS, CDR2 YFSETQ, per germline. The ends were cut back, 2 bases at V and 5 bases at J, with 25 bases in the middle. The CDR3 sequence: CASSFMVGASGLPETQYF. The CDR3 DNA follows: TGCGCCAGCAGCTTTATGGTGGGGGCATCGGGCCTACCCGAGACCCAGTACTTC.

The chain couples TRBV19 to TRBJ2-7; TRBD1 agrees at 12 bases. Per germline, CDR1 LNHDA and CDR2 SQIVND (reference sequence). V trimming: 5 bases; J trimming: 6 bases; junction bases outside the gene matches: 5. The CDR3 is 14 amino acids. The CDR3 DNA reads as TGTGCCAGTAGTCTTGGGACAGGGGGCCGCGAGCAGTACTTC. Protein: CASSLGTGGREQYF.